The clone carrying this T cell receptor (beta chain) was recorded at least ten times. Germline V lookup: CDR1 LNHDA, CDR2 SQIVND (reference sequence). There are 13 residues in the CDR3. The J segment lost 6 bases and the V segment lost 6 bases, leaving 7 bases of the junction unmatched. This sample stems from a study of early T cells in non-severe SARS-CoV-2 infection. Via MiXCR, TCRdb re-called the 5' RACE reads, giving one row per CDR3 protein. The sample carries under 65,000 distinct CDR3 sequences, approximately 13% recorded once. The sequenced sample was whole blood, obtained at baseline. This receptor was obtained from an adult who was a healthcare worker with PCR-confirmed SARS-CoV-2 infection or an uninfected control (not recorded which). V is TRBV19 and J is TRBJ2-5; TRBD2 agrees at 7 bases. The DNA for the CDR3 is TGTGCCAGTAGCGCGACTAGCACCCAGACCCAGTACTTC. Protein: CASSATSTQTQYF.